This TCR beta chain appears in the sequencing data of a study of shared clonotypes between healthy human individuals. Some clones are missing from TCRdb's copy, which holds only in-frame ones; the method was immunoSEQ multiplex PCR. The table records under 550,000 clones, around 96% of them present only once. The V gene's germline CDR1 is MDHEN and CDR2 SYDVKM. V trimming: 6 bases; J trimming: 4 bases; junction bases outside the gene matches: 8. CDR3 length: 14 residues. The receptor was derived from a woman aged 30 to 39 in good health. Material for sequencing was naive CD4+ T cells sorted from blood. Regarding subset: CD45RA+ positively selected. The chain carries TRBV28 and TRBJ1-1, with 7 bases lining up with TRBD1. The CDR3: CASRHQSGGTEAFF. The CDR3 DNA sequence: TGTGCCAGCAGACACCAATCAGGGGGCACTGAAGCTTTCTTT.